This T cell receptor (beta chain) was documented in a study of T cells in Graves' hyperthyroidism and ophthalmopathy. Lactation, pregnancy, other autoimmune disease or uncontrolled infection led to exclusion of patients. TCR beta CDR3 sequences were amplified from RNA transcripts. HTBI primers drove first-round RT-PCR of the TCR CDR3. TCRdb independently ran MiXCR on the multiplex PCR reads; one entry per CDR3 protein. The sample includes about 500,000 distinct CDR3 sequences, about 15% of them seen just once. This clonotype was observed at least ten times. CDR1 is SGHAT and CDR2 is FQNNGV in the germline V gene. V gave up 4 bases and J gave up 1 base; unmatched junction bases: 2. This CDR3 region has 14 residues.

This TCR was recovered from a woman between 18 and 29 years old with Graves' hyperthyroidism. Sequencing was carried out using blood. This chain links TRBV11-2 with TRBJ1-1, with 8 bases fitting TRBD1. The CDR3 loop reads CASSSGTGNTEAFF. The DNA of the CDR3 is TGTGCCAGCAGCTCCGGGACAGGGAACACTGAAGCTTTCTTT.